This passage covers 8 T cell receptor beta chains from one sample sequenced in a study of cytomegalovirus exposure and HLA in healthy donors. It was with 60 Vbeta and 13 Jbeta primers that the PCR ran. Some clones are missing from TCRdb's copy, which holds only in-frame ones; the method was immunoSEQ multiplex PCR. The sample features just under 65,000 clones, with around 15% in its top ten. Specimen: PBMCs. Receptor source: a boy younger than 18 in good health and CMV-seronegative.

V gene TRBV30 combines with J gene TRBJ1-2, with TRBD1 identical over 9 bases. The CDR3 has 14 amino acids. J lost 5 bases, V lost 2 bases, and 6 bases had no gene match. Germline V gene lookup returns CDR1 GTSNPN and CDR2 SVGIG (reference sequence). This chain's CDR3 is CAWSPGQGSYGYTF. CDR3 nucleotide sequence: TGTGCCTGGAGTCCGGGACAGGGAAGTTATGGCTACACCTTC.

The V and J genes are TRBV5-1 and TRBJ2-3, with D perhaps matching TRBD2 (5 bases). Trimming stripped 0 bases from V and 2 bases from J, with 10 bases between. From germline, CDR1 is SGHRS and CDR2 YFSETQ. The CDR3 loop spans 15 amino acids. The CDR3 DNA reads TGCGCCAGCAGCTTGGGAGGGCCGGCCACAGATACGCAGTATTTT. Protein: CASSLGGPATDTQYF.

The chain combines TRBV19 with TRBJ2-1; 9 nucleotides match TRBD2. CDR1 LNHDA and CDR2 SQIVND come from the germline V gene (reference sequence). CDR3 length: 18 residues. V dropped 3 bases and J dropped 0; count of bases not matched to a gene: 9. CDR3 residues: CASSIQGSGGFSYNEQFF. The CDR3 nucleotides are TGTGCCAGTAGTATCCAGGGGAGCGGGGGGTTCTCCTACAATGAGCAGTTCTTC.

A remark on this clone: One end of the junction does not line up with germline, which may come from a read error. The chain has TRBV29-1 and TRBJ1-4; 11 nucleotides align to TRBD1. CDR1 and CDR2 (germline): SQVTM, ANQGSEA. This CDR3 comprises 14 residues. CDR3 protein: CSVEGTGGNEKLFF. The CDR3 nucleotides are TGCAGCGTCGAAGGGACAGGGGGTAATGAAAAACTGTTTTTT.

V usage is TRBV6-6 and J usage is TRBJ1-1; TRBD1 aligns across 7 bases. The CDR3 has 13 residues. CDR1 MNHNY and CDR2 SVGAGI come from the germline V gene (reference sequence). The trim removed 8 bases at V and 8 bases at J, leaving 11 bases unmatched. As DNA, the CDR3 is TGTGCCAGCGGAATACAGGGGAATCCGGAAGCTTTCTTT. Translation gives CASGIQGNPEAFF.

The DNA of the CDR3 is TGTGCCAGTAGTATGACAGGGGCTATGAACACTGAAGCTTTCTTT. As protein: CASSMTGAMNTEAFF. The chain employs TRBV19 and TRBJ1-1, with TRBD1 matching 8 bases. The CDR3 length is 15 residues. Per germline, CDR1 LNHDA and CDR2 SQIVND (reference sequence). Unmatched junction bases numbered 3, after V lost 3 bases and J lost 0 bases.

V usage is TRBV6-5 and J usage is TRBJ1-1; D is ambiguous. Germline V lookup: CDR1 MNHEY, CDR2 SVGAGI. V dropped 6 bases and J dropped 3 bases, with 11 bases sitting between them. This CDR3 contains 13 residues. CDR3 DNA: TGTGCCAGCAGCCCTAGGTGGGACACTGAAGCTTTCTTT. The encoded protein is CASSPRWDTEAFF.

The chain recombines TRBV5-4 with TRBJ2-7, with 8 bases fitting TRBD2. Germline CDR1 and CDR2: SGHNT and YYREEE (reference sequence). Trimming cost V 5 bases and J 2 bases; bases outside gene matches: 3. The CDR3 runs 13 residues. CDR3 residues: CASSLSGTYEQYF. For the CDR3, the DNA is TGTGCCAGCAGTCTTAGCGGGACCTACGAGCAGTACTTC.